This T cell receptor (beta chain) was sequenced during a study of cytomegalovirus exposure and HLA in healthy donors. The overall study: Approximately 190 million T cells yielded around 120 million unique TCR beta sequences in earlier analysis.

Germline lookup yields CDR1 ENHRY and CDR2 SYGVKD. The V gene end was trimmed by 3 bases and the J gene end by 8 bases; junction bases not matched to a gene: 21. There are 18 residues in the CDR3. Study-wide points: Cytomegalovirus association was assigned to more than 150 TCR beta chains. By HLA locus, TCR association rates varied in a later analysis, with DRB1 showing the most and HLA-C the fewest.

The PCR ran on 60 Vbeta and 13 Jbeta primers. TCRdb's copy holds only in-frame clones and misses some; the assay was immunoSEQ multiplex PCR. Among 160,000 or so clones listed, around 80% were seen once. Concerning this clone: The antigen is undetermined.

The sequenced material came from PBMCs. The receptor was derived from a man aged 40-55 years in good health and CMV-seronegative. The chain combines TRBV10-3 with TRBJ2-7, with 8 bases that match TRBD1. In DNA form, the CDR3 reads TGTGCCATCAGTGACGGGACAGGCGTTCGCCTAGCCCTCCAACAGCAGTACTTC. Encoded protein: CAISDGTGVRLALQQQYF.